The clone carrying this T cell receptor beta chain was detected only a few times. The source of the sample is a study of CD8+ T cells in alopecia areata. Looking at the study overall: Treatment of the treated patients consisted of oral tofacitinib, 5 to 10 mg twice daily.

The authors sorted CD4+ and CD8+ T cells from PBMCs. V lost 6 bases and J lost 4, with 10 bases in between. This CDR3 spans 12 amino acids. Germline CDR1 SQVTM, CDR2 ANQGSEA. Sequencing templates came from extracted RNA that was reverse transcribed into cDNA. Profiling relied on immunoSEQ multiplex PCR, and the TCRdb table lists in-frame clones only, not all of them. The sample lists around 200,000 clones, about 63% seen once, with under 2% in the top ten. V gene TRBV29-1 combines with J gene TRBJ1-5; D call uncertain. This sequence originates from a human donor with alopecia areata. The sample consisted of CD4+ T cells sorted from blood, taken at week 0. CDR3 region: CSVQLPNQPQHF. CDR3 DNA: TGCAGCGTCCAGCTCCCGAATCAGCCCCAGCATTTT.